The rows below give T cell receptor beta chains drawn from one sample of a study of T cells in localized non-small cell lung cancer. Here immunoSEQ multiplex PCR was the method, and the copy in TCRdb shows in-frame clones only, minus some. The sample holds 2,400 or so clones, around a quarter seen once. The sequences come from lung tumor tissue, collected before any cancer treatment. These TCRs come from a man between 18 and 49 years old with stage I lung adenocarcinoma. Both conserved end residues are part of each CDR3. Fields, in order: J gene, D gene, clone size, V gene, CDR3 protein, CDR3 DNA. The D gene is left open where the match is weak. Clone size appears in some rows only: once, few, many, or a class for an expanded clone.

TRBJ1-6,TRBD1,NA,TRBV11-3,CASTRRGTGSNWDSPLHF,TGTGCCAGCACCCGGCGCGGGACAGGGTCGAACTGGGATTCACCCCTCCACTTT
TRBJ1-2,NA,NA,TRBV19,CASIRETGLSYGYTF,TGTGCCAGTATCAGAGAGACCGGCCTCTCCTATGGCTACACCTTC
TRBJ1-1,NA,few,TRBV11-3,CASSLVEGGNTEAFF,TGTGCCAGCAGCTTAGTAGAGGGAGGTAACACTGAAGCTTTCTTT
TRBJ1-1,NA,medium-sized,TRBV6-8,CASSYPYNTEAFF,TGTGCCAGCAGTTACCCATATAACACTGAAGCTTTCTTT
TRBJ2-5,TRBD2,large,TRBV6-8,CASSYRRSGGDQETQYF,TGTGCCAGCAGTTACCGGCGGAGCGGGGGGGACCAAGAGACCCAGTACTTC
TRBJ1-4,TRBD1,NA,TRBV5-1,CASSLWTGDNEKLFF,TGCGCCAGCAGCCTATGGACAGGGGATAATGAAAAACTGTTTTTT
TRBJ1-5,NA,NA,TRBV28,CASGYDSNQPQHF,TGTGCCAGCGGCTACGATAGCAATCAGCCCCAGCATTTT
TRBJ2-3,NA,medium-sized,TRBV7-2,CASSLPNTDTQYF,TGTGCCAGCAGCCTCCCCAACACAGATACGCAGTATTTT
TRBJ2-5,NA,NA,TRBV29-1,CSVVGVVYQETQYF,TGCAGCGTTGTTGGGGTAGTATACCAAGAGACCCAGTACTTC
TRBJ1-1,NA,medium-sized,TRBV6-8,CASSDFPAATDTEAFF,TGTGCCAGCAGTGATTTTCCGGCAGCGACTGACACTGAAGCTTTCTTT
TRBJ1-1,NA,few,TRBV6-8,CASTTTGGNTEAFF,TGTGCCAGCACCACCACCGGGGGAAACACTGAAGCTTTCTTT
TRBJ1-2,NA,NA,TRBV6-8,CASSYGGARDYGYTF,TGTGCCAGCAGTTATGGGGGGGCCCGAGACTATGGCTACACCTTC
TRBJ1-3,NA,once,TRBV5-1,CASSVSGARGNTIYF,TGCGCCAGCAGCGTCTCGGGGGCCCGAGGAAACACCATATATTTT
TRBJ2-2,TRBD2,few,TRBV6-1,CASSEIAGGANTGELFF,TGTGCCAGCAGTGAAATAGCGGGGGGTGCGAACACCGGGGAGCTGTTTTTT
TRBJ1-1,NA,NA,TRBV18,CASSPGVTEAFF,TGTGCCAGCTCACCGGGGGTGACTGAAGCTTTCTTT
TRBJ1-5,NA,NA,TRBV30,CAWSFGRLEQPQHF,TGTGCCTGGAGTTTCGGACGTCTGGAGCAGCCCCAGCATTTT
TRBJ1-3,NA,NA,TRBV30,CALKPHANSGNTIYF,TGTGCCCTAAAACCCCACGCAAACTCTGGAAACACCATATATTTT
TRBJ2-7,NA,NA,TRBV28,CASTHRAATYEQYF,TGTGCCAGCACCCACCGGGCAGCTACCTACGAGCAGTACTTC
TRBJ2-7,NA,NA,TRBV11-3,CASSRGGSPHEQYF,TGTGCCAGCAGTCGAGGGGGGTCTCCCCACGAGCAGTACTTC
TRBJ2-1,TRBD1,medium-sized,TRBV10-3,CAISELKGTDYNEQFF,TGTGCCATCAGTGAGCTTAAAGGGACAGACTACAATGAGCAGTTCTTC
TRBJ2-2,TRBD2,NA,TRBV25-1,CASSETGGNTGELFF,TGTGCCAGCAGCGAAACGGGGGGGAACACCGGGGAGCTGTTTTTT
TRBJ1-1,NA,medium-sized,TRBV9,CASSAAGRMNTEAFF,TGTGCCAGCAGCGCCGCGGGCCGTATGAACACTGAAGCTTTCTTT
TRBJ2-1,NA,NA,TRBV5-1,CASSLAGGGNEQFF,TGCGCCAGCAGCTTGGCCGGGGGAGGCAATGAGCAGTTCTTC
TRBJ2-3,TRBD2,NA,TRBV6-8,CASRAAGVMYTDTQYF,TGTGCCAGCAGGGCGGCGGGGGTGATGTACACAGATACGCAGTATTTT
TRBJ1-6,NA,few,TRBV19,CASGRDNSPLHF,TGTGCCAGTGGGCGGGATAATTCACCCCTCCACTTT
TRBJ1-6,TRBD1,large,TRBV19,CASKVLAGTENNSPLHF,TGTGCCAGTAAGGTCCTAGCCGGGACAGAGAATAATTCACCCCTCCACTTT
TRBJ2-7,NA,few,TRBV11-3,CASSLGQGFSYEQYF,TGTGCCAGCAGCTTAGGGCAGGGGTTTTCCTACGAGCAGTACTTC
TRBJ1-1,NA,NA,TRBV29-1,CSVSGRLNTEAFF,TGCAGCGTATCGGGACGGTTGAACACTGAAGCTTTCTTT
TRBJ2-1,TRBD2,few,TRBV4-1,CASSQAGRGDSYNEQFF,TGCGCCAGCAGCCAAGCAGGACGGGGGGACTCCTACAATGAGCAGTTCTTC
TRBJ2-2,NA,medium-sized,TRBV6-8,CASSDSSFDTGELFF,TGTGCCAGCAGTGACTCTAGCTTCGACACCGGGGAGCTGTTTTTT
TRBJ2-7,NA,few,TRBV18,CASSADQASEQYF,TGTGCCAGCTCAGCAGACCAAGCCAGCGAGCAGTACTTC
TRBJ2-3,TRBD2,NA,TRBV30,CAWRISGAGDTQYF,TGTGCCTGGAGGATTAGCGGGGCAGGAGATACGCAGTATTTT
TRBJ2-5,TRBD2,NA,TRBV29-1,CSVTGTSGGETQYF,TGCAGCGTAACCGGGACTAGCGGGGGAGAGACCCAGTACTTC
TRBJ1-1,NA,NA,TRBV5-1,CASSDQGGNTEAFF,TGCGCCAGCAGCGACCAGGGAGGGAACACTGAAGCTTTCTTT
TRBJ1-3,NA,NA,TRBV18,CASSPSTGLTNGNTIYF,TGTGCCAGCTCACCCTCAACAGGGCTTACAAATGGAAACACCATATATTTT
TRBJ1-2,TRBD1,NA,TRBV19,CASSARDSTYGYTF,TGTGCCAGTAGCGCCCGGGACAGCACCTATGGCTACACCTTC
TRBJ2-2,NA,few,TRBV19,CASSPFGETGELFF,TGTGCCAGTAGCCCGTTTGGAGAGACCGGGGAGCTGTTTTTT
TRBJ2-5,NA,NA,TRBV15,CATSRGTRARQETQYF,TGTGCCACCAGCAGGGGGACAAGGGCCCGCCAAGAGACCCAGTACTTC
TRBJ2-5,TRBD2,NA,TRBV30,CAWKLSGGWGETQYF,TGTGCCTGGAAACTTAGCGGGGGCTGGGGGGAGACCCAGTACTTC
TRBJ1-2,TRBD1,few,TRBV6-8,CASSYRDRVKGYTF,TGTGCCAGCAGTTACCGCGACAGGGTGAAGGGCTACACCTTC
TRBJ1-1,TRBD1,NA,TRBV25-1,CASSRRRQGAKSDTEAFF,TGTGCCAGCAGTCGACGGAGACAGGGGGCAAAGTCGGACACTGAAGCTTTCTTT
TRBJ1-2,TRBD1,NA,TRBV19,CASSHDRAYGYTF,TGTGCCAGTAGTCATGACAGGGCCTATGGCTACACCTTC
TRBJ1-5,TRBD1,NA,TRBV19,CASNYRGPGQPQHF,TGTGCCAGTAACTACAGGGGGCCGGGGCAGCCCCAGCATTTT
TRBJ2-3,TRBD2,NA,TRBV5-1,CASTTGGGGRSDTQYF,TGCGCCAGCACAACGGGAGGCGGGGGGCGTTCAGATACGCAGTATTTT
TRBJ1-1,NA,NA,TRBV11-3,CASSQTRRTGNTEAFF,TGTGCCAGCAGTCAAACTAGACGTACCGGGAACACTGAAGCTTTCTTT
TRBJ1-2,TRBD1,NA,TRBV19,CASRTTGTGEGYTF,TGTGCCAGTAGAACCACCGGGACAGGGGAAGGCTACACCTTC
TRBJ1-5,NA,NA,TRBV18,CASSPDRNQPQHF,TGTGCCAGCTCACCAGACAGAAATCAGCCCCAGCATTTT
TRBJ2-7,TRBD2,NA,TRBV12-5,CASGLAASYEQYF,TGTGCCAGTGGACTAGCGGCCTCCTACGAGCAGTACTTC
TRBJ2-2,NA,NA,TRBV29-1,CSVLQGNTGELFF,TGCAGCGTGCTACAGGGGAACACCGGGGAGCTGTTTTTT
TRBJ1-2,NA,NA,TRBV19,CASDGTPYNYGYTF,TGTGCCAGCGACGGGACGCCGTATAACTATGGCTACACCTTC
TRBJ2-1,TRBD2,NA,TRBV19,CASSIQASGGAHNEQFF,TGTGCCAGTAGTATTCAGGCTAGCGGGGGGGCCCACAATGAGCAGTTCTTC
TRBJ2-5,TRBD2,NA,TRBV9,CASSAGTSGQETQYF,TGTGCCAGCAGCGCGGGGACTAGCGGCCAAGAGACCCAGTACTTC
TRBJ1-1,NA,NA,TRBV28,CASRLGGVYTEAFF,TGTGCCAGCAGACTAGGGGGGGTGTATACTGAAGCTTTCTTT
TRBJ1-3,NA,NA,TRBV6-8,CASGETGLISGNTIYF,TGTGCCAGCGGCGAAACGGGACTAATCTCTGGAAACACCATATATTTT
TRBJ2-1,TRBD2,NA,TRBV11-3,CASSLVTSGEYNEQFF,TGTGCCAGCAGCTTGGTCACTAGCGGGGAATACAATGAGCAGTTCTTC
TRBJ1-6,TRBD1,NA,TRBV30,CAWSTGGNSPLHF,TGTGCCTGGAGCACAGGGGGTAACTCACCCCTCCACTTT
TRBJ1-1,NA,NA,TRBV6-8,CASSYPTGNTEAFF,TGTGCCAGCAGTTACCCTACAGGGAACACTGAAGCTTTCTTT
TRBJ1-3,NA,few,TRBV11-3,CASTPRGAVSGNTIYF,TGTGCCAGCACCCCCCGTGGAGCCGTCTCTGGAAACACCATATATTTT